Reported below is one TCR beta chain. Per the original methods: Nucleated cell counts were estimated from reference gene primer amplification. Generated by immunoSEQ multiplex PCR, the TCRdb table keeps only in-frame clones and is missing some. The V and J calls and clone size are taken from that table; D and trimming were inferred from the DNA. This sample yields 250,000 to 300,000 clones, of which around 90% are seen a single time; about 2.2% belongs to the top ten. The CDR3 length is 14 residues. Trimming left V 7 bases short and J 7 bases short, with 18 bases between. The germline gives CDR1 SGHKS, CDR2 YYEKEE (reference sequence). This sample is drawn from a study of blood T cell repertoires in COVID-19. Study context: Samples taken during acute and convalescent COVID-19 were collected in the United States, Italy and Spain. T cells, B-cell-depleted T cells, or PBMCs provided the cDNA or gDNA that served as material.

The receptor was isolated from a woman aged 50 to 60 who had recovered from COVID-19. The source material was peripheral blood. V is TRBV5-5 and J is TRBJ2-1; TRBD1 is a possible D gene (5 bases). The CDR3 DNA reads as TGTGCCAGCCAGCCTGGGCAGGGAAGGAATGAGCAGTTCTTC. This translates into CASQPGQGRNEQFF.